The rows below give T cell receptor beta chains drawn from one sample of a study of CXCR3-negative and CXCR3-positive naive CD8 T cells. Using the 5' RACE reads, TCRdb records one entry per CDR3 protein without DNA. There are tens of thousands of distinct CDR3 sequences in the sample, with 0.5% to 0.55% held by the top ten. Material: naive CXCR3+ CD8+ T cells from blood. The receptors derive from a human donor in good health. Some clones in this sample may be carry-over from other donors' samples. CDR3s include the opening cysteine and the closing phenylalanine or tryptophan. A clone size is listed for some rows: how often the clone was seen (once, few, many), or a class if it is expanded.

>TRBV7-2|NA|TRBJ2-1
CASSLAQGETYNEQFF
>TRBV29-1|NA|TRBJ2-7
CSDSGTEPYEQYF
>TRBV4-1|NA|TRBJ1-6
CASSQPGDSPLHF
>TRBV7-3|NA|TRBJ2-1
CASSWNLGPSVNEQFF
>TRBV7-8|NA|TRBJ1-1
CASSLRVYGLDTEAFF
>TRBV28|NA|TRBJ1-5
CASTLAGGHSHF
>TRBV7-9|NA|TRBJ1-1
CASSLERYRVEDIGTEAFF
>TRBV5-1|NA|TRBJ1-2
CASSPDREANYGYTF
>TRBV12-3/TRBV12-4|NA|TRBJ2-3
CASRGRTSTTAQYF
>TRBV4-3|NA|TRBJ2-7
CASSQSRTFYEQYF
>TRBV7-2|NA|TRBJ2-3
CASSLGLDYPSTDTQYF
>TRBV7-9|NA|TRBJ1-1
CASSSWDDTLKAFF
>TRBV27|NA|TRBJ1-2
CASSLTGDYGYTF
>TRBV7-6|medium-sized|TRBJ1-1
CASSLTGGETEAFF
>TRBV7-8|NA|TRBJ2-3
CASSSPIAGGPTDTQYF
>TRBV20-1|NA|TRBJ2-1
CSARDLSGPHNEQFF
>TRBV7-9|NA|TRBJ2-7
CASSLAMGHEQYF
>TRBV7-6|medium-sized|TRBJ1-5
CASSARDRNQPQHF
>TRBV28|NA|TRBJ1-5
CASSFTGGDQPQHF
>TRBV5-1|NA|TRBJ1-1
CASKLMNTEAFF
>TRBV29-1|NA|TRBJ2-5
CSVEVNNPGGKTQYF
>TRBV21-1|NA|TRBJ2-2
CATNRDTGELFF
>TRBV7-3|NA|TRBJ2-1
CASSFGGDEQFF
>TRBV11-3|NA|TRBJ2-1
CASSRALAGSNEQFF
>TRBV6-2/TRBV6-3|NA|TRBJ2-1
CASSYLRRDRGQFF
>TRBV20-1|NA|TRBJ2-7
CSARGGRAYEQYF
>TRBV7-2|NA|TRBJ1-5
CASSIGGELPNQPQHF
>TRBV20-1|NA|TRBJ1-4
CSARDFRPGNNEKLFF
>TRBV2|NA|TRBJ2-7
CVSAETYEQYF
>TRBV21-1|NA|TRBJ2-3
CASSTHELLRTDTQYF
>TRBV19|NA|TRBJ1-1
CASSIAPGANTEAFF
>TRBV29-1|NA|TRBJ1-1
CSAPSGPANTEAFF
>TRBV5-1|NA|TRBJ2-7
CASSVGQGSYEQYF
>TRBV4-3|NA|TRBJ2-3
CASSQDKRGTDTQYF
>TRBV28|NA|TRBJ2-7
CASTQSSGGINEQYF
>TRBV12-3/TRBV12-4|NA|TRBJ1-2
CASSYLGWTDDYGYTF
>TRBV7-9|NA|TRBJ2-7
CASSKDYEQYF